Listed below are T cell receptor beta chains from one sample, sequenced in a study of blood T cell repertoires in COVID-19. Repertoires were generated with immunoSEQ multiplex PCR, while TCRdb's copy carries only in-frame clones and drops some. In the table there are about 250,000 clones, about 80% of which are singletons. Sequenced: peripheral blood. The receptor source for this set is a man aged 45-60 years with active or convalescent COVID-19. The CDR3 runs from the conserved cysteine through the conserved F or W. The D gene is left open where the match is weak. Expanded clones get a size class; other rows say once, few or many, or leave the size out.

NA	TRBJ1-1	TRBV11-2	NA	CASSLVGQTEAFF	TGTGCCAGCAGCTTAGTCGGACAGACTGAAGCTTTCTTT
NA	TRBJ1-2	TRBV7-9	TRBD1	CASSLQGRGNYGYTF	TGTGCCAGCAGTTTACAGGGGAGGGGGAACTATGGCTACACCTTC
NA	TRBJ2-2	TRBV7-2	NA	CASRRRALGGELFF	TGTGCCAGCAGGAGGAGGGCCTTGGGGGGGGAGCTGTTTTTT
NA	TRBJ2-7	TRBV30	NA	CAWAGQPYEQYF	TGTGCCTGGGCGGGACAGCCCTACGAGCAGTACTTC
NA	TRBJ1-2	TRBV27	NA	CASSLGSGQNYGYTF	TGTGCCAGCAGTTTAGGGTCAGGCCAAAACTATGGCTACACCTTC
NA	TRBJ1-2	TRBV5-5	TRBD1	CASSLGDRDYGYTF	TGTGCCAGCAGCTTAGGGGACAGGGACTATGGCTACACCTTC
NA	TRBJ1-5	TRBV19	NA	CASSEGSGQPQHF	TGTGCCAGTAGTGAGGGGAGCGGGCAGCCCCAGCATTTT
NA	TRBJ2-5	TRBV5-1	TRBD2	CASSLTASGGQETQYF	TGCGCCAGCAGCTTGACGGCTAGCGGGGGCCAAGAGACCCAGTACTTC
NA	TRBJ1-2	TRBV6-1	NA	CASSEQRTAFYGYTF	TGTGCCAGCAGTGAACAAAGGACAGCCTTCTATGGCTACACCTTC
NA	TRBJ2-2	TRBV3-1/TRBV3-2	TRBD1	CASSRGQGTGELFF	TGTGCCAGCAGCCGGGGACAGGGAACCGGGGAGCTGTTTTTT
few	TRBJ1-1	TRBV29-1	NA	CSAASGPEAFF	TGCAGCGCTGCGTCAGGGCCTGAAGCTTTCTTT
NA	TRBJ2-6	TRBV28	NA	CASSSPGGSGANVLTF	TGTGCCAGCAGTTCCCCCGGGGGCTCTGGGGCCAACGTCCTGACTTTC
NA	TRBJ1-2	TRBV27	TRBD1	CASRTSTGGGGYTF	TGTGCCAGCAGGACTTCAACAGGGGGTGGGGGCTACACCTTC
NA	TRBJ1-5	TRBV27	TRBD1	CASSLSGDRGRNQPQHF	TGTGCCAGCAGTTTATCAGGGGACAGGGGGCGAAATCAGCCCCAGCATTTT
few	TRBJ1-1	TRBV28	NA	CASSFSPRVMNTEAFF	TGTGCCAGCAGTTTTAGTCCTCGGGTAATGAACACTGAAGCTTTCTTT
once	TRBJ1-4	TRBV7-6	NA	CASSPQFWGGNEKLFF	TGTGCCAGCAGCCCCCAATTTTGGGGAGGTAATGAAAAACTGTTTTTT
few	TRBJ2-7	TRBV5-6	TRBD1	CASSLVDVTGGYEQYF	TGTGCCAGCAGCTTGGTCGACGTAACAGGGGGCTACGAGCAGTACTTC
once	TRBJ1-2	TRBV12-3/TRBV12-4	NA	CASSLSSNYGYTF	TGTGCCAGCAGTTTAAGCTCTAACTATGGCTACACCTTC
NA	TRBJ1-4	TRBV30	NA	CAWEAKANEKLFF	TGTGCCTGGGAAGCGAAAGCTAATGAAAAACTGTTTTTT
NA	TRBJ2-2	TRBV12-3/TRBV12-4	NA	CASRDFNTGELFF	TGTGCCAGTCGGGACTTCAACACCGGGGAGCTGTTTTTT
few	TRBJ1-5	TRBV19	TRBD1	CASTRDSFSQPQHF	TGTGCCAGTACCCGGGACAGCTTTAGTCAGCCCCAGCATTTT
few	TRBJ2-7	TRBV5-1	NA	CASSIRQSSYEQYF	TGCGCCAGCAGCATACGACAGTCTTCCTACGAGCAGTACTTC
NA	TRBJ2-1	TRBV5-6	NA	CASSLFAWQYNEQFF	TGTGCCAGCAGCTTGTTTGCCTGGCAATACAATGAGCAGTTCTTC
once	TRBJ1-5	TRBV19	NA	CASSETIRGGQPQHF	TGTGCCAGTAGTGAAACTATTAGGGGGGGACAGCCCCAGCATTTT
NA	TRBJ2-1	TRBV6-6	TRBD1	CASSYSQGLGDNEQFF	TGTGCCAGCAGTTACTCACAGGGGCTCGGGGACAATGAGCAGTTCTTC
NA	TRBJ1-1	TRBV2	NA	CASAPGAVNTEAFF	TGTGCCAGCGCCCCTGGGGCGGTGAACACTGAAGCTTTCTTT